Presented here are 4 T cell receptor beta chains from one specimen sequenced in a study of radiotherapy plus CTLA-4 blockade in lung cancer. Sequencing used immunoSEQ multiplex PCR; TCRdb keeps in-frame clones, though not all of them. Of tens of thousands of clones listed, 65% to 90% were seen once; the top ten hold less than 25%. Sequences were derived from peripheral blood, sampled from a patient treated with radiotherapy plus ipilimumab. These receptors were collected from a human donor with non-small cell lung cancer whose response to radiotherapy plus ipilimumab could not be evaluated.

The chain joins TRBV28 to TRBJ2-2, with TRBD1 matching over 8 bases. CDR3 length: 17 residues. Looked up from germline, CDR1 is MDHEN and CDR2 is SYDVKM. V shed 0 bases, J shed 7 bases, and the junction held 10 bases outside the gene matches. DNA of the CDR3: TGTGCCAGCAGTTTATGGAGGGCAGGGGGCAACGGCGGGGAGCTGTTTTTT. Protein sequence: CASSLWRAGGNGGELFF.

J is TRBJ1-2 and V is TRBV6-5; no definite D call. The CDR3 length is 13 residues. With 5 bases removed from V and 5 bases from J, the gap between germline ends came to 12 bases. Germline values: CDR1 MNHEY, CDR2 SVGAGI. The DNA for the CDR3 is TGTGCCAGCAGTCATGACACTGGATATGGCTACACCTTC. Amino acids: CASSHDTGYGYTF.

The CDR3 bases are TGTGCCATCAGTGAGTCGGGGACAGGGGTATACGAGCAGTACTTC. Its protein product is CAISESGTGVYEQYF. V is TRBV10-3 and J is TRBJ2-7; 10 bases agree with TRBD1. Germline lookup yields CDR1 ENHRY and CDR2 SYGVKD. The CDR3 spans 15 residues. Trimming removed 0 bases from V and 4 bases from J; junction bases left unmatched: 3.

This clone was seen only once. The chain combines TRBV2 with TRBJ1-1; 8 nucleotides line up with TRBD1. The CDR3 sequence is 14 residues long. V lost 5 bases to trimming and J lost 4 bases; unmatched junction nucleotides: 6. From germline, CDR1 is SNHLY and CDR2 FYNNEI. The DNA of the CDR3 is TGTGCCAGCAGTAGACAGGGGTCTGGCACTGAAGCTTTCTTT. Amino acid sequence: CASSRQGSGTEAFF.